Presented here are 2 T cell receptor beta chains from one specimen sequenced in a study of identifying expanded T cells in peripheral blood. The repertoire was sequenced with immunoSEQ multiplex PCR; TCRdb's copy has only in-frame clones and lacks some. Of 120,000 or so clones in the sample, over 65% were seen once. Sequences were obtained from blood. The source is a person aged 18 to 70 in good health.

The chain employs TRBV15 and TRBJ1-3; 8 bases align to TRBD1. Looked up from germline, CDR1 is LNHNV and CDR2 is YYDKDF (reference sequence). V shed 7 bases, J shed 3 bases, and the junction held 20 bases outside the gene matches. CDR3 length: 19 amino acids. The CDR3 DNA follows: TGTGCCACCAAACTGAAAACAAGGCTCGACAGGGGTGTTGGAAACACCATATATTTT. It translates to CATKLKTRLDRGVGNTIYF.

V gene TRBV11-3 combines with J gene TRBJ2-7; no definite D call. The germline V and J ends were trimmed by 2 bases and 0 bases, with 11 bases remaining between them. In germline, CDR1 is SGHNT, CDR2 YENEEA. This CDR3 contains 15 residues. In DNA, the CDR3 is TGTGCCAGCAGCTTATACAGCAAAAACTCCTACGAGCAGTACTTC. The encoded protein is CASSLYSKNSYEQYF. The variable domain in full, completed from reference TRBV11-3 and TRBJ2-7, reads EAGVVQSPRYKIIEKKQPVAFWCNPISGHNTLYWYLQNLGQGPELLIRYENEEAVDDSQLPKDRFSAERLKGVDSTLKIQPAELGDSAVYLCASSLYSKNSYEQYFGPGTRLTVT.